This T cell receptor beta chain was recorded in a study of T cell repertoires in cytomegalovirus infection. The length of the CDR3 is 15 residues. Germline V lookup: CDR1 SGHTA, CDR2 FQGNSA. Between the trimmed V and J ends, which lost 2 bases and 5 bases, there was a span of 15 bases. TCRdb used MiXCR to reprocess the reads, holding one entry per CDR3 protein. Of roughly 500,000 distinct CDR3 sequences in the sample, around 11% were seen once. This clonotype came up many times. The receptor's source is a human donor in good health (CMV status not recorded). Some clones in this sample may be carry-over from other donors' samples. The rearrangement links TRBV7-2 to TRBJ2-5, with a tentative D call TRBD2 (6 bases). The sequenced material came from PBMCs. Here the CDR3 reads CASSLPLGGMETQYF. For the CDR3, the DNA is TGTGCCAGCAGCTTACCCCTGGGGGGAATGGAGACCCAGTACTTC.